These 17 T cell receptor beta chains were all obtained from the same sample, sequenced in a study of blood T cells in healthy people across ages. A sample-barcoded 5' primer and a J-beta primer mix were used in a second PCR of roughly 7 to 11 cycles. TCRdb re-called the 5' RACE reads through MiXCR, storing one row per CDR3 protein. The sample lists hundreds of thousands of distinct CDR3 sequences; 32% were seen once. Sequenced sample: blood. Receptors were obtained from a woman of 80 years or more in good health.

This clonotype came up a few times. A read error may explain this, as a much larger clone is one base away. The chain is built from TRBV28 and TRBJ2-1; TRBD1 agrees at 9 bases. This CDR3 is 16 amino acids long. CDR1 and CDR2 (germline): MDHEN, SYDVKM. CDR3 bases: TGTGCCAGCAGCCACATCCGGGACAGGGTAAACAATGAGCGGTTCTTC. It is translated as CASSHIRDRVNNERFF.

CDR3 bases: TGTGCCAGCAGCTTGGAGAGGGGGGAGCCCTACGAGCAGTACTTC. Amino acid sequence: CASSLERGEPYEQYF. The chain recombines TRBV7-9 with TRBJ2-7; D possibly matches TRBD1 or TRBD2 (6 bases each). Between the trimmed V and J ends, which lost 3 bases and 2 bases, there was a span of 14 bases. The germline CDR1 and CDR2 sequences are SEHNR and FQNEAQ (reference sequence). This CDR3 contains 15 residues.

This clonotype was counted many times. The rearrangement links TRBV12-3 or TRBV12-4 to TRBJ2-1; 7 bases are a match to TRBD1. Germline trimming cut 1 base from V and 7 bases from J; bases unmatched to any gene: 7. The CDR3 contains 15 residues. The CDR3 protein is CASSLEGAIGNEQFF. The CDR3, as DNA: TGTGCCAGCAGTTTAGAGGGGGCGATTGGTAATGAGCAGTTCTTC.

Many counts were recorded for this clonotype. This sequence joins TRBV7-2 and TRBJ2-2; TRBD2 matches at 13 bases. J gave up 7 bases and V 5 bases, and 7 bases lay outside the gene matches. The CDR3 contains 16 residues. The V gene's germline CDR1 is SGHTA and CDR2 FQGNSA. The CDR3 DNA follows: TGTGCCAGCAGCCGTCATAGACTAGCGGGGGGCGGGGAGCTGTTTTTT. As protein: CASSRHRLAGGGELFF.

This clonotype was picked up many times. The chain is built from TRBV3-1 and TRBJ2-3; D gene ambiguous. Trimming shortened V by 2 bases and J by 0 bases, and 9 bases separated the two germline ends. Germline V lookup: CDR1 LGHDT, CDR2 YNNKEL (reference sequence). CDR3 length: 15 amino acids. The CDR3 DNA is TGTGCCAGCAGCCAACAGGCCTTGAGCACAGATACGCAGTATTTT. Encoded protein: CASSQQALSTDTQYF.

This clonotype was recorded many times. As DNA, the CDR3 is TGTGCCAGCAGTGACATTAACGCTTATGGCTACACCTTC. Translated, it gives CASSDINAYGYTF. The chain combines TRBV2 with TRBJ1-2; D ambiguous. Trimming pared 3 bases from V and 5 bases from J, leaving 10 bases between. The CDR3 spans 13 residues. Germline CDR1 is SNHLY and CDR2 is FYNNEI.

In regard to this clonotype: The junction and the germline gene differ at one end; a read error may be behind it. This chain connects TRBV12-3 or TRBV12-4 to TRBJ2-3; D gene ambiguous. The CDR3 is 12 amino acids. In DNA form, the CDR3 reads TGTGCCAGCAGTTTTGGACCAGATGCGCAGTATTTT. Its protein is CASSFGPDAQYF.

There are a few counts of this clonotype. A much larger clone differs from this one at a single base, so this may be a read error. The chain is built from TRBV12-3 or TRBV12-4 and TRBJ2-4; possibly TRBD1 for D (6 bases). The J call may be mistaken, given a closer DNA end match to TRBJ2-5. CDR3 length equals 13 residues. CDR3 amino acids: CASNQGYRETQYF. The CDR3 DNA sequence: TGTGCCAGCAACCAGGGGTATCGAGAGACCCAGTACTTC.

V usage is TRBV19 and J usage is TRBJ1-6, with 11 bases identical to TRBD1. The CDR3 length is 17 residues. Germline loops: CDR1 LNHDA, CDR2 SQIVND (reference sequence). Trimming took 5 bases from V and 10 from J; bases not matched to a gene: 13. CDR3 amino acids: CASSLTPLGQGESPLHF. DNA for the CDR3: TGTGCCAGTAGTTTGACCCCGCTGGGACAGGGGGAATCACCCCTCCACTTT.

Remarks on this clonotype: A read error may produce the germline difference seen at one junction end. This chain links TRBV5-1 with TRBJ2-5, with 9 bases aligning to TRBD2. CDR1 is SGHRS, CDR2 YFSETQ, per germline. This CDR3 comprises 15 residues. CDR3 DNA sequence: TGCGCCGGCAGCTTGGTCCCTAGCGGGGCAGAGGCCCAGTACTTC. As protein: CAGSLVPSGAEAQYF.

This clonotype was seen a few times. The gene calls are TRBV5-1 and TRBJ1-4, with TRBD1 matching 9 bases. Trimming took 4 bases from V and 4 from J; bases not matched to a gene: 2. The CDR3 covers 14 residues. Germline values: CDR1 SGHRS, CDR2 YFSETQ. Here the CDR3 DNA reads TGCGCCAGCAGCGGGGGACAGGGTAATGAAAAACTGTTTTTT. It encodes CASSGGQGNEKLFF.

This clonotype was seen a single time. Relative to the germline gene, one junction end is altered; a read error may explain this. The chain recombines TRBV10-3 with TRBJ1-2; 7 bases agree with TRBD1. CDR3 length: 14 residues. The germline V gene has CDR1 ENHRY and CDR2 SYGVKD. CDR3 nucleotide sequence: TGCGCCATCACCAAACAGGGGACTAACTATGGCTACACCTTC. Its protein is CAITKQGTNYGYTF.

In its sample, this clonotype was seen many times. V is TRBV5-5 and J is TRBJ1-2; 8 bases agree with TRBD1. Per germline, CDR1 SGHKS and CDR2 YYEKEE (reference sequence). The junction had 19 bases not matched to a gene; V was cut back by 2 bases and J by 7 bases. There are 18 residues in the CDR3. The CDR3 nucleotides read TGTGCCAGCAGCTTCCTGCCGGGACAGGCCACCGTGGGAGGTGGCTACACCTTC. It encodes CASSFLPGQATVGGGYTF.

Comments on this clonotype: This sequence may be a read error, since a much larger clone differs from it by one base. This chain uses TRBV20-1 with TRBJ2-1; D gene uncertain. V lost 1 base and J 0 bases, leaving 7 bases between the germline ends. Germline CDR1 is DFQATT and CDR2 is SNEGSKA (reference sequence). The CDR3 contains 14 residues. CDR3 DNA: TGCAGTGCTAGAGGGGCTTTCTCCTACAATGAGCAGTTCTTC. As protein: CSARGAFSYNEQFF.

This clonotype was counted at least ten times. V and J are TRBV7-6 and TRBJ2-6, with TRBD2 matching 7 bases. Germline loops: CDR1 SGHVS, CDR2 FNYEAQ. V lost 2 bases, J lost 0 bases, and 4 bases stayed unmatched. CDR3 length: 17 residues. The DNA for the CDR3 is TGTGCCAGCAGCTTACGGGACTACCGCTCTGGGGCCAACGTCCTGACTTTC. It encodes CASSLRDYRSGANVLTF.

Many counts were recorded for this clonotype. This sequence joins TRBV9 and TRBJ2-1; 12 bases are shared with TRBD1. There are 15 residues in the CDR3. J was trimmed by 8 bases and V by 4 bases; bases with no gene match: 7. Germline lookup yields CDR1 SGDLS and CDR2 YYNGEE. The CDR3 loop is CASSLRDRGPDEQFF. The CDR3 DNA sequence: TGTGCCAGCAGCCTCCGGGACAGGGGGCCGGATGAGCAGTTCTTC. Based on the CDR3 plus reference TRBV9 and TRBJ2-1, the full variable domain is DSGVTQTPKHLITATGQRVTLRCSPRSGDLSVYWYQQSLDQGLQFLIQYYNGEERAKGNILERFSAQQFPDLHSELNLSSLELGDSALYFCASSLRDRGPDEQFFGPGTRLTVL.

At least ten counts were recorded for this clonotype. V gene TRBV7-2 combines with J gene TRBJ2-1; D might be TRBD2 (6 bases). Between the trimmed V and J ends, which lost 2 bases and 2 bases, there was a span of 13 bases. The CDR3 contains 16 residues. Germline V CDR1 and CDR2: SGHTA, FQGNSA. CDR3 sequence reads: CASSLRGLNTYNEQFF. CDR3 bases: TGTGCCAGCAGCTTACGGGGACTCAACACCTACAATGAGCAGTTCTTC.